This is a list of T cell receptor beta chains from one sample in a study of blood T cell repertoires in COVID-19. Profiled with immunoSEQ multiplex PCR; TCRdb holds only in-frame clones, not every one. The sample records under 95,000 clones, almost 85% being singletons. The sequenced sample was peripheral blood. Receptor source: a man between 45 and 60 years old with COVID-19, enrolled during active disease. The CDR3 runs from the conserved cysteine through the conserved F or W. A D gene is named only where the DNA matches it firmly. Rows give clone size only sometimes, using once, few, many, or a class for an expanded clone.

>TRBJ2-3|TRBV6-5|TRBD2|NA
CASLAGGTDTQYF
TGTGCCAGCCTAGCGGGAGGCACAGATACGCAGTATTTT
>TRBJ2-7|TRBV6-1|NA|NA
CASSEAAAGWGREQYF
TGTGCCAGCAGTGAAGCGGCGGCGGGGTGGGGTCGGGAGCAGTACTTC
>TRBJ2-1|TRBV19|NA|NA
CASKEADDYNEQFF
TGTGCCAGTAAAGAAGCCGATGACTACAATGAGCAGTTCTTC
>TRBJ1-6|TRBV2|NA|NA
CASSPFDGGGSPLHF
TGTGCCAGCAGTCCCTTCGACGGGGGGGGATCACCCCTCCACTTT
>TRBJ2-6|TRBV7-9|NA|NA
CASRRRSSDGSGANVLTF
TGTGCCAGCAGACGGAGGAGTAGCGATGGCTCTGGGGCCAACGTCCTGACTTTC
>TRBJ1-1|TRBV6-5|NA|NA
CASTRDGSTEAFF
TGTGCCAGCACAAGGGATGGGAGCACTGAAGCTTTCTTT
>TRBJ2-5|TRBV24-1|NA|NA
CATAKGGQETQYF
TGTGCCACCGCGAAAGGGGGCCAAGAGACCCAGTACTTC
>TRBJ1-2|TRBV10-2|NA|NA
CASGTGGNYGYTF
TGCGCCAGCGGCACGGGAGGGAACTATGGCTACACCTTC
>TRBJ1-1|TRBV28|TRBD1|NA
CASRTDREVTEAFF
TGTGCCAGCAGAACTGACAGGGAGGTCACTGAAGCTTTCTTT
>TRBJ2-3|TRBV10-2|TRBD1|few
CASSDPTGDTQYF
TGCGCCAGCAGTGACCCGACAGGGGATACGCAGTATTTT
>TRBJ2-1|TRBV10-1|NA|once
CASSQGLERGQFF
TGCGCCAGCAGCCAGGGACTCGAAAGGGGGCAGTTCTTC
>TRBJ1-2|TRBV4-2|TRBD1|NA
CASSQGTGGRNNYGYTF
TGTGCCAGCAGCCAAGGAACAGGGGGTCGCAACAACTATGGCTACACCTTC
>TRBJ1-2|TRBV19|NA|NA
CASARGILAYGYTF
TGTGCCAGTGCGCGGGGCATCTTGGCCTATGGCTACACCTTC
>TRBJ2-2|TRBV5-1|NA|few
CASSLALGQNTGELFF
TGCGCCAGCAGCTTGGCCCTGGGCCAGAACACCGGGGAGCTGTTTTTT
>TRBJ2-7|TRBV2|NA|NA
CASSARGYEQYF
TGTGCCAGCAGCGCAAGAGGCTACGAGCAGTACTTC
>TRBJ1-2|TRBV7-9|TRBD1|NA
CASSSAIQGDRFGYGYTF
TGTGCCAGCAGCTCCGCCATACAGGGGGATAGGTTTGGCTATGGCTACACCTTC
>TRBJ2-1|TRBV9|NA|NA
CASSPLTGAYNEQFF
TGTGCCAGCAGCCCTTTGACTGGGGCCTATAATGAGCAGTTCTTC
>TRBJ1-5|TRBV9|TRBD1|NA
CASSAQGVYQPQHF
TGTGCCAGCAGCGCACAGGGGGTTTATCAGCCCCAGCATTTT
>TRBJ2-7|TRBV29-1|TRBD1|NA
CSVEDQGRGSYEQYF
TGCAGCGTTGAAGATCAGGGCAGGGGGTCCTACGAGCAGTACTTC
>TRBJ2-7|TRBV30|NA|NA
CAWRDPRTVVYEQYF
TGTGCCTGGAGAGACCCCAGGACAGTCGTCTACGAGCAGTACTTC
>TRBJ1-5|TRBV6-1|NA|NA
CASSEAPLDRPQHF
TGTGCCAGCAGTGAAGCCCCACTAGATCGACCCCAGCATTTT
>TRBJ2-5|TRBV27|TRBD2|NA
CASGTLAGGGVETQYF
TGTGCCAGCGGAACACTAGCGGGAGGAGGGGTTGAGACCCAGTACTTC
>TRBJ1-1|TRBV18|TRBD1|NA
CASGGTGGEAFF
TGTGCCAGCGGGGGGACAGGGGGCGAAGCTTTCTTT
>TRBJ1-2|TRBV24-1|TRBD1|NA
CATSDPGQGRGGYTF
TGTGCCACCAGTGATCCCGGACAGGGTCGCGGTGGCTACACCTTC
>TRBJ1-2|TRBV6-5|TRBD1|NA
CASSPRQGGNYGYTF
TGTGCCAGCAGTCCCCGACAGGGAGGCAACTATGGCTACACCTTC
>TRBJ1-6|TRBV10-3|NA|NA
CAISESTIDSPLHF
TGTGCCATCAGTGAGTCCACTATAGACTCACCCCTCCACTTT
>TRBJ2-1|TRBV15|NA|NA
CATRLAGYNEQFF
TGTGCCACCAGACTAGCTGGTTACAATGAGCAGTTCTTC
>TRBJ1-1|TRBV5-1|NA|few
CASSPAAGKAEAFF
TGCGCCAGCAGCCCCGCGGCGGGGAAGGCTGAAGCTTTCTTT
>TRBJ2-1|TRBV19|NA|once
CATTGTVLNEQFF
TGTGCCACCACCGGGACTGTTCTCAATGAGCAGTTCTTC
>TRBJ2-1|TRBV6-5|NA|NA
CASSQERGRSEQFF
TGTGCCAGCAGTCAGGAAAGAGGGAGGTCTGAGCAGTTCTTC
>TRBJ1-1|TRBV7-9|NA|NA
CASSPRGQLNTEAFF
TGTGCCAGCAGCCCCCGAGGGCAACTGAACACTGAAGCTTTCTTT
>TRBJ2-5|TRBV10-1|NA|NA
CASSDGFSRETQYF
TGCGCCAGCAGTGATGGCTTTTCAAGAGAGACCCAGTACTTC
>TRBJ2-7|TRBV29-1|TRBD1|NA
CSVKRQGSYEQYF
TGCAGCGTTAAACGACAGGGTTCCTACGAGCAGTACTTC
>TRBJ2-1|TRBV13|TRBD2|NA
CASSAVTSGRRYEQFF
TGTGCCAGCAGCGCGGTGACTAGCGGGAGGAGGTATGAGCAGTTCTTC
>TRBJ2-5|TRBV7-2|TRBD1|NA
CASSPQQGKTQYF
TGTGCCAGCAGCCCCCAACAGGGGAAGACCCAGTACTTC
>TRBJ1-2|TRBV28|NA|NA
CASSSLIYGYTF
TGTGCCAGCAGTTCCCTTATCTATGGCTACACCTTC
>TRBJ2-7|TRBV20-1|NA|NA
CSASRITYEQYF
TGCAGTGCAAGTCGAATCACTTACGAGCAGTACTTC
>TRBJ2-4|TRBV18|NA|once
CASSREGTDIQYF
TGTGCCAGCTCACGAGAGGGTACGGACATTCAGTACTTC
>TRBJ2-5|TRBV29-1|NA|NA
CSVRKSGQETQYF
TGCAGCGTTCGTAAGAGCGGACAAGAGACCCAGTACTTC
>TRBJ1-5|TRBV19|NA|NA
CASSISAAVRNNQPQHF
TGTGCCAGTAGTATCTCGGCGGCAGTTAGGAACAATCAGCCCCAGCATTTT
>TRBJ1-2|TRBV19|NA|NA
CASTQNYGYTF
TGTGCCAGTACCCAAAACTATGGCTACACCTTC
>TRBJ2-2|TRBV7-2|TRBD2|NA
CASSSTSGGPGELFF
TGTGCCAGCAGCTCGACTAGCGGGGGGCCCGGGGAGCTGTTTTTT
>TRBJ1-3|TRBV28|TRBD1|NA
CASSSMAPDRGIYF
TGTGCCAGCAGTTCAATGGCCCCGGACAGGGGTATATATTTT
>TRBJ1-5|TRBV25-1|NA|NA
CASTRGVGQPQHF
TGTGCCAGCACTCGGGGGGTTGGACAGCCCCAGCATTTT
>TRBJ2-3|TRBV24-1|NA|NA
CATSERGRGRDTQYF
TGTGCCACCAGTGAAAGGGGGAGAGGAAGAGATACGCAGTATTTT
>TRBJ1-3|TRBV2|NA|NA
CASRAQSISGNTIYF
TGTGCCAGCAGGGCACAGTCAATTTCTGGAAACACCATATATTTT
>TRBJ1-1|TRBV7-2|TRBD1|once
CASSLSTGGTEAFF
TGTGCCAGCAGCTTAAGTACAGGGGGCACTGAAGCTTTCTTT
>TRBJ1-5|TRBV30|TRBD1|NA
CAWSVGTGGMEPQHF
TGTGCCTGGAGTGTCGGAACAGGGGGCATGGAGCCCCAGCATTTT
>TRBJ1-2|TRBV20-1|TRBD1|NA
CSASTLDRGSGYTF
TGCAGTGCTAGTACCTTGGACAGGGGGAGCGGCTACACCTTC
>TRBJ2-5|TRBV2|NA|NA
CASTMRMKGIETQYF
TGTGCCAGCACCATGCGAATGAAGGGGATTGAGACCCAGTACTTC
>TRBJ1-5|TRBV19|TRBD1|NA
CASSSGQGRGNQPQHF
TGTGCCAGTAGCTCCGGACAGGGGAGGGGAAATCAGCCCCAGCATTTT
>TRBJ2-5|TRBV14|NA|medium-sized
CASSWTDWETQYF
TGTGCCAGCAGTTGGACAGATTGGGAGACCCAGTACTTC